This is a list of T cell receptor beta chains from one sample in a study of T-cell reconstitution after alpha-beta-depleted transplantation in children. TCRdb re-called the PCR reads with MiXCR, one entry per CDR3 protein. The sample holds under 250,000 distinct CDR3 sequences; about 7% are singletons and the top ten take 5.5%. The source was PBMCs, collected before TCRalphabeta/CD19-depleted stem cell transplant. The receptors derive from a boy between 2 and 15 years old with acute lymphoblastic leukemia, due to receive a stem cell transplant. CDR3s include the opening cysteine and the closing phenylalanine or tryptophan. D genes are given only for firm matches. Not every row has a clone size; where given, it reads once, few, many or a size class.

TRBV19,TRBJ2-5,TRBD2,NA,TGTGCCAGTAGTACCGGGACTATCAGAGAGACCCAGTACTTC,CASSTGTIRETQYF
TRBV7-6,TRBJ2-2,NA,few,TGTGCCAGCAGCTACGTATCCACCGGGGAGCTGTTTTTT,CASSYVSTGELFF
TRBV3-1,TRBJ2-3,TRBD1,many,TGTGCCAGCAGCCAAAATGTGCCAGGGGGAGATACGCAGTATTTT,CASSQNVPGGDTQYF
TRBV28,TRBJ2-5,TRBD1,few,TGTGCCAGCAGTCCGCGACAGGGGGCGGGTCGAGAGACCCAGTACTTC,CASSPRQGAGRETQYF
TRBV14,TRBJ1-2,NA,many,TGTGCCAGCAGCCCAGGAGGGGATGGCTACACCTTC,CASSPGGDGYTF
TRBV2,TRBJ2-3,NA,few,TGTGCCAGCAGCACACAGGGCCGCGGAGATACGCAGTATTTT,CASSTQGRGDTQYF
TRBV6-5,TRBJ2-1,NA,many,TGTGCCAGCAGCTGGGGGAGCCTAGGTGAGCAGTTCTTC,CASSWGSLGEQFF
TRBV7-2,TRBJ2-3,NA,many,TGTGCCAGCAGCTTAGAACTTGACCGTGTGACGGATACGCAGTATTTT,CASSLELDRVTDTQYF
TRBV28,TRBJ1-2,NA,many,TGTGCCAGCAGTTTAAGTTCCACCCCAATCACCTACACCTTC,CASSLSSTPITYTF
TRBV28,TRBJ2-1,TRBD2,many,TGTGCCAGCAGTCTCGGACTAGCGCCACTCAATGAGCAGTTCTTC,CASSLGLAPLNEQFF
TRBV6-6,TRBJ2-1,NA,many,TGTGCCAGCAGGACAGGTACCGGGCGAGAGCAGTTCTTC,CASRTGTGREQFF
TRBV21-1,TRBJ1-2,NA,NA,TGTGCCAGCAGCAAAGCTGAAGACAGGAACTATGGCTACACCTTC,CASSKAEDRNYGYTF
TRBV28,TRBJ2-3,NA,many,TGTGCCAGCAGTTTACCGGGAAGGGTAACAGATACGCAGTATTTT,CASSLPGRVTDTQYF
TRBV6-2/TRBV6-3,TRBJ2-3,NA,NA,TGTGCCAGCAGCCTCCATGGGTCAGATACGCAGTATTTT,CASSLHGSDTQYF
TRBV3-1,TRBJ2-7,NA,NA,TGTGCCTTCAGCCACGTCCTAGCTCTCGGGCTCGTAGCCTACGAGCAGTACTTC,CAFSHVLALGLVAYEQYF
TRBV6-2/TRBV6-3,TRBJ2-2,NA,many,TGTGCCAGCACATCGGCCACCGGGGAGCTGTTTTTT,CASTSATGELFF
TRBV14,TRBJ2-1,NA,many,TGTGCCAGCAGCCAAGGAGGAGGGTACTACAATGAGCAGTTCTTC,CASSQGGGYYNEQFF
TRBV2,TRBJ2-7,NA,few,TGTGCCAGCAGTGGCCGGGACTGGCCGGAGCCCTACGAGCAGTACTTC,CASSGRDWPEPYEQYF
TRBV25-1,TRBJ1-1,NA,many,TGTGCCAGCAGTGGGCCCCAGACAGGAATAAACACTGAAGCTTTCTTT,CASSGPQTGINTEAFF
TRBV11-2,TRBJ2-3,TRBD2,NA,TGTGCCAGCAGCTTAGATCTAGGCGGGGGGGCGGGGGATACGCAGTATTTT,CASSLDLGGGAGDTQYF
TRBV20-1,TRBJ2-7,TRBD2,few,TGCAGTGCTCCTCCAGCGGGAGAGTCCTACGAGCAGTACTTC,CSAPPAGESYEQYF
TRBV6-2/TRBV6-3,TRBJ2-1,NA,few,NA,CASSSPWGAGSF
TRBV25-1,TRBJ1-6,NA,many,TGTGCCAGCAGTGAACTAGGCTCCTATAATTCACCCCTCCACTTT,CASSELGSYNSPLHF
TRBV12-3/TRBV12-4,TRBJ2-1,NA,many,TGTGCCAGCAACTCTGGGGTAGGGAATGAGCAGTTCTTC,CASNSGVGNEQFF
TRBV7-2,TRBJ2-2,TRBD2,few,TGTGCCAGCAGCAGGCGGTGGGGGACTATGACCACCGGGGAGCTGTTTTTT,CASSRRWGTMTTGELFF
TRBV7-2,TRBJ2-2,TRBD2,NA,TGTGCCAGCAGCCTCCGGGGGGGGCGCGGGGAGCTGTTTTTT,CASSLRGGRGELFF
TRBV4-3,TRBJ2-5,NA,many,TGCGCCAGCAGCCTACTCCGGACGGCCGGGATCGAGACCCAGTACTTC,CASSLLRTAGIETQYF
TRBV5-4,TRBJ2-1,NA,NA,TGTGCCAGCAGCTTGGCTCAGGGCCCGTACAATGAGCAGTTCTTC,CASSLAQGPYNEQFF
TRBV6-2/TRBV6-3,TRBJ2-7,NA,few,TGTGCCAGCAGTTACTCTCTCGGGGCCAGGGACGTCTACGAGCAGTACTTC,CASSYSLGARDVYEQYF
TRBV28,TRBJ2-3,TRBD2,NA,TGTGCCAGCAGTTGGCTAGCGGACACAGATACGCAGTATTTT,CASSWLADTDTQYF
TRBV12-3/TRBV12-4,TRBJ2-3,NA,many,TGTGCCAGCAGCTTAGCGGTTAGCACAGATACGCAGTATTTT,CASSLAVSTDTQYF
TRBV7-9,TRBJ2-1,TRBD1,many,TGTGCCAGCAGCTCCCGAGACAGGGTGGGCAATGAGCAGTTCTTC,CASSSRDRVGNEQFF
TRBV4-2,TRBJ2-2,TRBD2,few,TGTGCCATTGGCCGGGGGGGGTCAGCCGGGGAGCTGTTTTTT,CAIGRGGSAGELFF